This T cell receptor beta chain was identified in a study of cytomegalovirus exposure and HLA in healthy donors. Findings and caveats of the study: There were some V segments, including TRBV6-2 and TRBV6-3, excluded as indistinguishable. Data from an earlier analysis indicated that most TCR beta V segments were productive either about 87% or about 30% of the time. Several of the most significant clusters were apparently associated with common viral pathogens in a later analysis.

The PCR was carried out with 60 Vbeta primers and 13 Jbeta primers. Assay: immunoSEQ multiplex PCR; the TCRdb copy retains only in-frame clones and omits some. In the table there are roughly 190,000 clones, about 81% of which are singletons. This clone has only one observation. The antigen is unknown. The CDR3 covers 15 residues. Trimming took off 2 bases at V and 3 bases at J, with 12 bases between the two ends. Per germline, CDR1 SGDLS and CDR2 YYNGEE. The sample comprised PBMCs. The chain joins TRBV9 to TRBJ2-1; D is unclear. This receptor was obtained from a man younger than 40 in good health and CMV-seropositive. CDR3 residues: CASSVGSSGYNEQFF. As DNA, the CDR3 is TGTGCCAGCAGCGTCGGAAGTTCGGGCTACAATGAGCAGTTCTTC.